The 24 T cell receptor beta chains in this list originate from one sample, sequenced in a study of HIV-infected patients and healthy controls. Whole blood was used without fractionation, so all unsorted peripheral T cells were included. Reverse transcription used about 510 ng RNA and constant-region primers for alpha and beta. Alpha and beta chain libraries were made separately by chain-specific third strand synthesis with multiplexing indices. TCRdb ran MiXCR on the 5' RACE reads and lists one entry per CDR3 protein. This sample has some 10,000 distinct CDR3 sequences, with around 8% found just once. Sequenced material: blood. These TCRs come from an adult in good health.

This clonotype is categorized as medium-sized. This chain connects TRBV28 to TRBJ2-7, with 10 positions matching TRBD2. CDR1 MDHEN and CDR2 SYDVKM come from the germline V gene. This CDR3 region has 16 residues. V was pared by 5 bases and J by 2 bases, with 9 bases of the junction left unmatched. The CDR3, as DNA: TGTGCCAGCAGTCCCCCCGGACTAGCGGCTACCTACGAGCAGTACTTC. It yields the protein CASSPPGLAATYEQYF.

The CDR3 here is CASSLGSFQETQYF. CDR3 sequence (DNA): TGTGCCAGCAGCTTAGGGAGTTTCCAAGAGACCCAGTACTTC. The chain carries TRBV7-6 and TRBJ2-5; no reliable D call. V lost 1 base and J 1 base, leaving 7 bases between the germline ends. CDR3 length: 14 amino acids. Germline CDR1 is SGHVS and CDR2 is FNYEAQ.

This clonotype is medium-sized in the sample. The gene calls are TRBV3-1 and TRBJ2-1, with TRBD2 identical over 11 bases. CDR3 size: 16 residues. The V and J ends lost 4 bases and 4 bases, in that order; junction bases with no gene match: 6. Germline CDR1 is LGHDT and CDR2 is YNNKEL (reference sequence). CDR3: CASSPTGTSGYNEQFF. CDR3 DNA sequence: TGTGCCAGCAGCCCAACAGGGACTAGCGGTTACAATGAGCAGTTCTTC.

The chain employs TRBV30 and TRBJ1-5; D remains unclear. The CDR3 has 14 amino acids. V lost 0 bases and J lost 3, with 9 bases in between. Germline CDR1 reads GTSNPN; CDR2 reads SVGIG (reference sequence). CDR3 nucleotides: TGTGCCTGGAGTGTAGGGCAGAACAATCAGCCCCAGCATTTT. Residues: CAWSVGQNNQPQHF.

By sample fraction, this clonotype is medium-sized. Here the CDR3 reads CASSSLPRNIQYF. CDR3 coding DNA: TGTGCCAGCAGTTCCCTGCCCCGAAACATTCAGTACTTC. The gene calls are TRBV28 and TRBJ2-4; D ambiguous. The CDR3 contains 13 residues. The germline V gene has CDR1 MDHEN and CDR2 SYDVKM. With 4 bases removed from V and 6 bases from J, the gap between germline ends came to 10 bases.

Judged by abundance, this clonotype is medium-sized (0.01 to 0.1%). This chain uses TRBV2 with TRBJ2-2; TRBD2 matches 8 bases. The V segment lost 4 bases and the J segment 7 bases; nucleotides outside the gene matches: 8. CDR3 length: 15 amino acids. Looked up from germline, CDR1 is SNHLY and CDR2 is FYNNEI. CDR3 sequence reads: CASSVEAGVSGELFF. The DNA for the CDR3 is TGTGCCAGCAGTGTGGAAGCGGGGGTCAGCGGGGAGCTGTTTTTT.

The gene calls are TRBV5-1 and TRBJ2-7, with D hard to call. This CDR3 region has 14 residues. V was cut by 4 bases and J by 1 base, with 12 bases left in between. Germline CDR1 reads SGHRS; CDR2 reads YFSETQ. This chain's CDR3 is CASSVTNPSYEQYF. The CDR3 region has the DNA TGCGCCAGCAGCGTAACGAACCCATCCTACGAGCAGTACTTC.

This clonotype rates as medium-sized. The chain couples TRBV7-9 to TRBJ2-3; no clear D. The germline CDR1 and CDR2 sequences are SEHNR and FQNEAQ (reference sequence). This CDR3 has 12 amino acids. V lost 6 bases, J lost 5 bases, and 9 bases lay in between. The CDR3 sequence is CASSKERDTQYF. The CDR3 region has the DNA TGTGCCAGCAGTAAAGAAAGAGATACGCAGTATTTT.

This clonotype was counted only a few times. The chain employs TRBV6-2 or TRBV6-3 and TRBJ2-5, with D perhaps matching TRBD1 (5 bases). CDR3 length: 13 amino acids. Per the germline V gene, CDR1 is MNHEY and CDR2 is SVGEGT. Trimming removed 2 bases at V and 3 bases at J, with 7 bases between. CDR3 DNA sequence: TGTGCCAGCAGTTACGGCAGGGAAGAGACCCAGTACTTC. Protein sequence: CASSYGREETQYF.

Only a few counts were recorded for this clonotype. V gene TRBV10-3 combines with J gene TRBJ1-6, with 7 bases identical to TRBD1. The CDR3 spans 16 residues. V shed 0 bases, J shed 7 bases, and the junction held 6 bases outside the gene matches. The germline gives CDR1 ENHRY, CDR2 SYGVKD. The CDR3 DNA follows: TGTGCCATCAGTGAGTCTCGAAGGGGGCGGAATTCACCCCTCCACTTT. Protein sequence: CAISESRRGRNSPLHF.

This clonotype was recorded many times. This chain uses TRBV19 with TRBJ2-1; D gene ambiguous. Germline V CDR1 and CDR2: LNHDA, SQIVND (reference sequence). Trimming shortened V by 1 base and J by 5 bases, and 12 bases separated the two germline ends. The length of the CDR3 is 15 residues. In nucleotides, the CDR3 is TGTGCCAGTAGTATAGGGGGTGGAGTGAACAATGAGCAGTTCTTC. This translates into CASSIGGGVNNEQFF.

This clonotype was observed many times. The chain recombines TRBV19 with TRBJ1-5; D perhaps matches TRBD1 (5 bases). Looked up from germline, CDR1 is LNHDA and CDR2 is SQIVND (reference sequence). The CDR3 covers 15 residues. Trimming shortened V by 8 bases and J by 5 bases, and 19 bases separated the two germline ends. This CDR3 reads CASSFFSGRDQPQHF. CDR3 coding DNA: TGTGCCAGTTCGTTTTTTTCGGGGCGAGATCAGCCCCAGCATTTT.

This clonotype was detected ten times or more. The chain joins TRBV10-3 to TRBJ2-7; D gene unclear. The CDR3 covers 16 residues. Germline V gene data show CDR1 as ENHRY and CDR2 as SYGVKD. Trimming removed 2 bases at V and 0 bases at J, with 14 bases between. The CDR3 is CAISEGSASNSYEQYF. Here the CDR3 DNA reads TGTGCCATCAGTGAGGGGTCGGCTAGTAACTCCTACGAGCAGTACTTC.

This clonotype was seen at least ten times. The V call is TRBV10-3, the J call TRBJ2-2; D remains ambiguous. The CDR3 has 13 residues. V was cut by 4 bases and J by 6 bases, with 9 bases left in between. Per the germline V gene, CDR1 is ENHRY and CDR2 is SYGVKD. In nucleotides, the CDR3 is TGTGCCATCAGTGCCACGGATGCCGGGGAGCTGTTTTTT. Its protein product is CAISATDAGELFF.

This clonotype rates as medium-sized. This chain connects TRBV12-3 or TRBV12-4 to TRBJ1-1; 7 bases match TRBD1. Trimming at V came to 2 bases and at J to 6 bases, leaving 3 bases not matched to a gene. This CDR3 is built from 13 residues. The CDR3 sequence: CASSLRGRAEAFF. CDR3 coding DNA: TGTGCCAGCAGTTTAAGGGGGCGCGCTGAAGCTTTCTTT.

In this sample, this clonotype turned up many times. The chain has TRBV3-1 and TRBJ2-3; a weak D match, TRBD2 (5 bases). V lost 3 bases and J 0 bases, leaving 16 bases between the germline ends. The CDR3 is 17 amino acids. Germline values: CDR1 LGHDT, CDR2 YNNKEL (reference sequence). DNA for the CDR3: TGTGCCAGCAGCCACACTTGGACTCCCCTAAGCACAGATACGCAGTATTTT. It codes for CASSHTWTPLSTDTQYF.

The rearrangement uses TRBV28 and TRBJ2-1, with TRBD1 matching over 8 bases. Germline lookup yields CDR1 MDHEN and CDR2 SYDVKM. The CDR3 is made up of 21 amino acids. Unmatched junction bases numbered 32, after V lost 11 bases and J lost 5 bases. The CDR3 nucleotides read TGTGCCTCCGGTCCCGGACAGGGATTGAAGTCGTCCCAGCTCAGCCACAATGAGCAGTTCTTC. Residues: CASGPGQGLKSSQLSHNEQFF. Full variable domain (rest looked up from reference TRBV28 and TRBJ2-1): DVKVTQSSRYLVKRTGEKVFLECVQDMDHENMFWYRQDPGLGLRLIYFSYDVKMKEKGDIPEGYSVSREKKERFSLILESASTNQTSMYLCASGPGQGLKSSQLSHNEQFFGPGTRLTVL.

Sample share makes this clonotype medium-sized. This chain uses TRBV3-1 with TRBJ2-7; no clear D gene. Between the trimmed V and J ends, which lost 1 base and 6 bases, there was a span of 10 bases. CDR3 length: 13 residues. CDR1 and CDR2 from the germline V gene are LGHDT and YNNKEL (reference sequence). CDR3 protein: CASSQVRWTEQYF. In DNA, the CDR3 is TGTGCCAGCAGCCAAGTCCGGTGGACCGAGCAGTACTTC.

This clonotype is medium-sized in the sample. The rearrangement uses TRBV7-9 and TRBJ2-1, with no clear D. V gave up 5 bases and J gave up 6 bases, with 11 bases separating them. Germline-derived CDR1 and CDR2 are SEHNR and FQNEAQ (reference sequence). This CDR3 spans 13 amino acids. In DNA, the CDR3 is TGTGCCAGCAGCCCTCATTTGGGCAATGAGCAGTTCTTC. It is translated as CASSPHLGNEQFF.

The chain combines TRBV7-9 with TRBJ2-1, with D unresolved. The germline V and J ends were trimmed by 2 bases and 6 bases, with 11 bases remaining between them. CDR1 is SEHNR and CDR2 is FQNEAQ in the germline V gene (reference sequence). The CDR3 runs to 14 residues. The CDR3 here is CASSLLWGPNEQFF. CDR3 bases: TGTGCCAGCAGCTTATTATGGGGTCCCAATGAGCAGTTCTTC.

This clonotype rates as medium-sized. As DNA, the CDR3 is TGTGCCAGCAGTTCCAACCCGGTGGCCCAGTACTTC. Protein: CASSSNPVAQYF. The chain joins TRBV28 to TRBJ2-5, with D unclear. The CDR3 spans 12 residues. CDR1 and CDR2 (germline): MDHEN, SYDVKM. V lost 4 bases and J 9 bases, leaving 12 bases between the germline ends.

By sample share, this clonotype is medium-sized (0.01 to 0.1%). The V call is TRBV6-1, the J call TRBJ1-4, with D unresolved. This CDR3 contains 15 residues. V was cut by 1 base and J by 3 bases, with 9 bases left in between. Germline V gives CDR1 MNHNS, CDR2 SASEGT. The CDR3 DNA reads TGTGCCAGCAGTGAAGAGTACCCGCCTAATGAAAAACTGTTTTTT. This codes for CASSEEYPPNEKLFF.

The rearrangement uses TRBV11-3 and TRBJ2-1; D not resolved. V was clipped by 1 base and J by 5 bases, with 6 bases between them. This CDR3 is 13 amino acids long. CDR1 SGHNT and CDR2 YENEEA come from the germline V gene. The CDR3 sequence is CASSLGANNEQFF. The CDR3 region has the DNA TGTGCCAGCAGCTTAGGGGCAAACAATGAGCAGTTCTTC. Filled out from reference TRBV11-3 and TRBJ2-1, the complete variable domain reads EAGVVQSPRYKIIEKKQPVAFWCNPISGHNTLYWYLQNLGQGPELLIRYENEEAVDDSQLPKDRFSAERLKGVDSTLKIQPAELGDSAVYLCASSLGANNEQFFGPGTRLTVL.

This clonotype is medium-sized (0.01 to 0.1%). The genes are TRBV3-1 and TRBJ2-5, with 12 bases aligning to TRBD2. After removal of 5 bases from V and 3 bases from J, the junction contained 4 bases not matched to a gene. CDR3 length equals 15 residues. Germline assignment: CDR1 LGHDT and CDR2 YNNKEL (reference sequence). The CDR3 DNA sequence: TGTGCCAGCAGCGGCCGACTAGCGGGGGAAGAGACCCAGTACTTC. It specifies CASSGRLAGEETQYF.